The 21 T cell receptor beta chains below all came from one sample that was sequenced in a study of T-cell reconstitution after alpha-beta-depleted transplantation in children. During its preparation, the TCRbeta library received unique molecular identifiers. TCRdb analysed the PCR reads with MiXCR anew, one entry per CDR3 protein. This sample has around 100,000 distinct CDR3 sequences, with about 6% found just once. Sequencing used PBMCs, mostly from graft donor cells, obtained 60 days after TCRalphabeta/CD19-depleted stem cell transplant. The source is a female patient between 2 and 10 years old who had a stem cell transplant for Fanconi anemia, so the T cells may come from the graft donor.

The CDR3 DNA reads as TGTGCCAGCAGACCTACGTCCACAAGGGGAACCATCTATGGCTACACCTTC. Translation gives CASRPTSTRGTIYGYTF. The gene calls are TRBV11-1 and TRBJ1-2; possible D gene TRBD1, 5 bases. The CDR3 length is 17 residues. Trimming removed 6 bases from V and 4 bases from J, with 24 bases in between. Germline V gene lookup returns CDR1 SGHAT and CDR2 FQDESV (reference sequence).

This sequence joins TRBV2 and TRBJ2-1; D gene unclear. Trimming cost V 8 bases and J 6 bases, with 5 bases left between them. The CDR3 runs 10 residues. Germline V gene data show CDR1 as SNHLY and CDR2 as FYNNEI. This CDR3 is CASPFNEQFF. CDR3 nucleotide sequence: TGTGCCAGCCCGTTCAATGAGCAGTTCTTC.

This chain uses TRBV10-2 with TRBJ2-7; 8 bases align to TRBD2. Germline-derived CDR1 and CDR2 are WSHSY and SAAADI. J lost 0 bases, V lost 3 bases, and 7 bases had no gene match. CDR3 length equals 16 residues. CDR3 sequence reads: CASSDLRTSSSYEQYF. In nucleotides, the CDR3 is TGCGCCAGCAGTGACCTTAGGACTAGCAGCTCCTACGAGCAGTACTTC.

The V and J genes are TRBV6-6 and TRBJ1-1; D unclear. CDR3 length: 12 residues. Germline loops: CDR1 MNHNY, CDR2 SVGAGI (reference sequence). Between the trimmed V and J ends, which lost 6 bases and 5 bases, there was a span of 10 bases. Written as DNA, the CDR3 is TGTGCCAGCAGGGCCCCAGGAACTGAAGCTTTCTTT. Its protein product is CASRAPGTEAFF.

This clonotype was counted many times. CDR3 in DNA: TGTGCCAGCAGTTTACAGGGGGCCGGGGAGCTGTTTTTT. It specifies CASSLQGAGELFF. The chain has TRBV12-3 or TRBV12-4 and TRBJ2-2, with 7 bases fitting TRBD1. CDR3 length: 13 amino acids. The trim removed 2 bases at V and 6 bases at J, leaving 0 bases unmatched.

The CDR3 coding sequence is TGTGCCAGTAGTATTAAGGGAGGACAGGGGTCCTTCACAGATACGCAGTATTTT. Amino acids: CASSIKGGQGSFTDTQYF. The chain couples TRBV19 to TRBJ2-3, with 9 positions matching TRBD1. Germline lookup yields CDR1 LNHDA and CDR2 SQIVND (reference sequence). Trimming removed 3 bases from V and 2 bases from J; junction bases left unmatched: 12. The CDR3 extends over 18 amino acids.

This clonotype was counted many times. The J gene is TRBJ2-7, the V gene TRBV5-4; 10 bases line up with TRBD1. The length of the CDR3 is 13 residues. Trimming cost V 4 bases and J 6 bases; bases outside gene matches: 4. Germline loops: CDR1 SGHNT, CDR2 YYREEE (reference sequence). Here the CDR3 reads CASSRDRGFEQYF. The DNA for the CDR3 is TGTGCCAGCAGCCGGGACAGGGGTTTCGAGCAGTACTTC.

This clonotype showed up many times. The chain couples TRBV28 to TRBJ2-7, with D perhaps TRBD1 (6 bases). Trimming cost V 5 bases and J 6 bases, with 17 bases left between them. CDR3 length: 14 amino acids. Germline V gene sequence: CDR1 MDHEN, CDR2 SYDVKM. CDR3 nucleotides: TGTGCCAGCAGTGTGACAGGTATGGTTCGCGAGCAGTACTTC. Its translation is CASSVTGMVREQYF.

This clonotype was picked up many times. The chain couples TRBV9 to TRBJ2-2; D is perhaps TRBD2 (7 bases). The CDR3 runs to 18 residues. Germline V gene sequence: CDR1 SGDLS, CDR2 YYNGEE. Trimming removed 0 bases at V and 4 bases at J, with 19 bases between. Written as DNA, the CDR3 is TGTGCCAGCAGCGTAGTAGGGGGGGTTCAGACGGCCACCGGGGAGCTGTTTTTT. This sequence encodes CASSVVGGVQTATGELFF. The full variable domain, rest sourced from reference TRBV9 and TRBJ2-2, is DSGVTQTPKHLITATGQRVTLRCSPRSGDLSVYWYQQSLDQGLQFLIQYYNGEERAKGNILERFSAQQFPDLHSELNLSSLELGDSALYFCASSVVGGVQTATGELFFGEGSRLTVL.

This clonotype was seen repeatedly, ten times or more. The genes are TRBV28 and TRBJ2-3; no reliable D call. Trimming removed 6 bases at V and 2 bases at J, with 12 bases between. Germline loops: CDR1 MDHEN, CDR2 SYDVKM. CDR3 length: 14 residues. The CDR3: CASSPYYLTDTQYF. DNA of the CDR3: TGTGCCAGCAGCCCCTACTACCTCACAGATACGCAGTATTTT.

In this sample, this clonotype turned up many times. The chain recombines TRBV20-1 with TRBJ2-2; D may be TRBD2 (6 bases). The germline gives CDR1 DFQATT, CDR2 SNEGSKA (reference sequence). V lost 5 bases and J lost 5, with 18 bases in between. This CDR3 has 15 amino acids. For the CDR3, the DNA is TGCAGTGCTGCGGGATTAATGATGGGGACCGGGGAGCTGTTTTTT. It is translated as CSAAGLMMGTGELFF.

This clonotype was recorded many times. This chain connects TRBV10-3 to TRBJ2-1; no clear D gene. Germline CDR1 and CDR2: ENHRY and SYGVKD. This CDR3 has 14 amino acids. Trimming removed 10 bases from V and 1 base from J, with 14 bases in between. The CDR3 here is CATGLTVSYNEQFF. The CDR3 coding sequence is TGTGCCACCGGATTGACGGTTTCCTACAATGAGCAGTTCTTC.

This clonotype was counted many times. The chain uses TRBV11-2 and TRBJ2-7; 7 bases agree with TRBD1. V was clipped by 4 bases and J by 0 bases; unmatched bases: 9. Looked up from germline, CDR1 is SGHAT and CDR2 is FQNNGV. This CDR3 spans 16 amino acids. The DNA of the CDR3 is TGTGCCAGCAGCTCAGGACCGGGACAGACCTCCTACGAGCAGTACTTC. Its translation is CASSSGPGQTSYEQYF.

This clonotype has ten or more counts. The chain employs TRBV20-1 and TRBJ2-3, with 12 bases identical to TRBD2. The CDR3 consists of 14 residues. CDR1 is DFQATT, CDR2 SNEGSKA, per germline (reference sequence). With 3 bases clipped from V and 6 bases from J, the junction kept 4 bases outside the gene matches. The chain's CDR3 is CSASLAGGGDTQYF. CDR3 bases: TGCAGTGCTAGCCTAGCGGGAGGGGGGGATACGCAGTATTTT.

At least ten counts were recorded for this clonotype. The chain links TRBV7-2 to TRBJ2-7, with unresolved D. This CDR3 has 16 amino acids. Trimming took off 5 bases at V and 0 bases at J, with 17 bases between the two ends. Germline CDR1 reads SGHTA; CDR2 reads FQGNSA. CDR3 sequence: CASSTAGSKSSYEQYF. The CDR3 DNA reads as TGTGCCAGCAGCACGGCCGGCAGTAAGAGCTCCTACGAGCAGTACTTC.

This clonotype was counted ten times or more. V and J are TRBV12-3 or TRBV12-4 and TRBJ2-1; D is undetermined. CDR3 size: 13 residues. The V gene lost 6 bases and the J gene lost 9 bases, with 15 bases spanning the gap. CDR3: CASSPTLKGEQFF. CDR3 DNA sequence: TGTGCCAGCAGCCCGACACTTAAGGGTGAGCAGTTCTTC.

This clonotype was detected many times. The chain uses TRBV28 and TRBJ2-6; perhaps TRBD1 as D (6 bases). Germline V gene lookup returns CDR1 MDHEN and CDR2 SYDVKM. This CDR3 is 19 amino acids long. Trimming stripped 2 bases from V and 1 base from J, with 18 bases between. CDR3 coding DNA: TGTGCCAGCAGTTTACACAAACAGGGTTTGTCTTCTGGGGCCAACGTCCTGACTTTC. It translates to CASSLHKQGLSSGANVLTF.

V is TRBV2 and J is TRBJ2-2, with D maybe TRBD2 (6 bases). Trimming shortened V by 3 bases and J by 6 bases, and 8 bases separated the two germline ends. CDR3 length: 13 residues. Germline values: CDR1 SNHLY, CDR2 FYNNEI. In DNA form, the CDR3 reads TGTGCCAGCAGTGATTGGGGGGCCGGGGAGCTGTTTTTT. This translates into CASSDWGAGELFF.

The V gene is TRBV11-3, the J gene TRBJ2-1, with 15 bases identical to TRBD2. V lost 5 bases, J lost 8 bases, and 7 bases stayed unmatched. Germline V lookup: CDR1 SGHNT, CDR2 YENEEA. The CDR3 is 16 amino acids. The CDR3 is CASSPGTSGGNDEQFF. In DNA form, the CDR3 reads TGTGCCAGCAGCCCCGGGACTAGCGGGGGGAACGATGAGCAGTTCTTC. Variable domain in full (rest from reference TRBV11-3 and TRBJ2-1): EAGVVQSPRYKIIEKKQPVAFWCNPISGHNTLYWYLQNLGQGPELLIRYENEEAVDDSQLPKDRFSAERLKGVDSTLKIQPAELGDSAVYLCASSPGTSGGNDEQFFGPGTRLTVL.

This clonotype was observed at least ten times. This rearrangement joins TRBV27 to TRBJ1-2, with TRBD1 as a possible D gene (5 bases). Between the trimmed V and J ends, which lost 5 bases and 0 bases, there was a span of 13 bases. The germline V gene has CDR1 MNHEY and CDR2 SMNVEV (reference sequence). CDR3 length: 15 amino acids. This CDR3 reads CASSPGSPANYGYTF. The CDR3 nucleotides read TGTGCCAGCAGTCCAGGGTCCCCCGCTAACTATGGCTACACCTTC.

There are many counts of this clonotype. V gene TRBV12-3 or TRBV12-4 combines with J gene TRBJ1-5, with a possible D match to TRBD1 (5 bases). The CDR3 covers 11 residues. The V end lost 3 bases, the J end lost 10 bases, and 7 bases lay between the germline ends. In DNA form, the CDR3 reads TGTGCCAGCAGTTTTCGGGGCCCCCAGCATTTT. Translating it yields CASSFRGPQHF.